Included here is one T cell receptor (beta chain) sequence, with context. The data are from a study of cytomegalovirus exposure and HLA in healthy donors. In the PCR, 60 Vbeta and 13 Jbeta primers were used. Method: immunoSEQ multiplex PCR; TCRdb's copy keeps in-frame clones and lacks some. Its listing shows 100,000 to 150,000 clones. The CDR3 spans 12 residues. V was clipped by 10 bases and J by 3 bases, with 13 bases between them. CDR1 is SGHAT, CDR2 FQNNGV, per germline. The chain couples TRBV11-2 to TRBJ2-7; D may be TRBD2 (6 bases). The sequence was obtained from a man younger than 30 in good health and CMV-seronegative. Material for sequencing was PBMCs. CDR3 in amino acids: CATSTSHYEQYF. CDR3 nucleotides: TGTGCCACCTCGACTAGTCACTACGAGCAGTACTTC.